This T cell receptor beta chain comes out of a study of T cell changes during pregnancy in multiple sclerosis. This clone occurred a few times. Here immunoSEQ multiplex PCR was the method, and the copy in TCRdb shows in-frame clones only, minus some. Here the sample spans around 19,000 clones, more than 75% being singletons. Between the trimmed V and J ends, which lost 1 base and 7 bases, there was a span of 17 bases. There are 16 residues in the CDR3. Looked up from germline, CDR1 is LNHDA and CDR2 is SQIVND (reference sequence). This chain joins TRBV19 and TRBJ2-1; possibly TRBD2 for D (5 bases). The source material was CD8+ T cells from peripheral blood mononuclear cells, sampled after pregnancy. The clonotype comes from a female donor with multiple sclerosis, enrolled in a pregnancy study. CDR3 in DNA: TGTGCCAGTAGTATAGCTCTCGGAGGAAATTATAATGAGCAGTTCTTC. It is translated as CASSIALGGNYNEQFF.